Below are 24 T cell receptor beta chains sequenced from a single sample in a study of T cell responses to AZD1222 COVID-19 vaccine. The repertoire was sequenced with immunoSEQ multiplex PCR; TCRdb's copy has only in-frame clones and lacks some. The repertoire has about 140,000 clones, around 90% of them found once; the top ten carry just over 3%. Sequenced material: peripheral blood, taken on day 0 of AZD1222 vaccination. These receptors were obtained from an adult in good health.

V gene TRBV4-1 combines with J gene TRBJ2-2; tentative D call: TRBD2 (6 bases). This CDR3 has 18 amino acids. CDR1 and CDR2 (germline): MGHRA, YSYEKL. Deletions cut 0 bases from V and 1 base from J, with 15 bases between. CDR3 in amino acids: CASSQDRSGRKNTGELFF. The CDR3 nucleotides read TGCGCCAGCAGCCAAGATCGAAGCGGGCGAAAGAACACCGGGGAGCTGTTTTTT.

There are a few counts of this clone. V gene TRBV6-5 combines with J gene TRBJ1-4, with no clear D. There are 16 residues in the CDR3. V was trimmed by 0 bases and J by 5 bases, leaving 13 bases between them. The V gene's germline CDR1 is MNHEY and CDR2 SVGAGI. This chain's CDR3 is CASSYSLGRINEKLFF. CDR3 in DNA: TGTGCCAGCAGTTACTCCCTGGGCCGCATAAATGAAAAACTGTTTTTT.

This clone was seen only once. This rearrangement joins TRBV30 to TRBJ1-1; 9 bases are a match to TRBD1. In germline, CDR1 is GTSNPN, CDR2 SVGIG (reference sequence). V gave up 4 bases and J gave up 11 bases; unmatched junction bases: 11. The CDR3 is made up of 13 amino acids. The CDR3 reads CAWTSDRGMWAFF. Written as DNA, the CDR3 is TGTGCCTGGACCTCCGACAGGGGGATGTGGGCTTTCTTT. Filled out from reference TRBV30 and TRBJ1-1, the complete variable domain reads SQTIHQWPATLVQPVGSPLSLECTVEGTSNPNLYWYRQAAGRGLQLLFYSVGIGQISSEVPQNLSASRPQDRQFILSSKKLLLSDSGFYLCAWTSDRGMWAFFGQGTRLTVV.

In its sample, this clone was seen once. The same CDR3 also results from other DNA sequences found in this sample. The chain uses TRBV6-2 or TRBV6-3 and TRBJ2-3; D gene unclear. The CDR3 covers 11 residues. The V gene's germline CDR1 is MNHEY and CDR2 SVGEGT. Deletions cut 3 bases from V and 4 bases from J, with 2 bases between. The CDR3 spells CASSYSDTQYF. The CDR3 DNA follows: TGTGCCAGCAGTTATTCAGATACGCAGTATTTT.

The rearrangement joins TRBV28 to TRBJ2-1; 7 positions match TRBD2. Germline trimming cut 3 bases from V and 3 bases from J; bases unmatched to any gene: 8. Germline values: CDR1 MDHEN, CDR2 SYDVKM. This CDR3 is 16 amino acids long. The CDR3 DNA reads as TGTGCCAGCAGTTTTTCTAGCGGAGACTACTACAATGAGCAGTTCTTC. Translated, it gives CASSFSSGDYYNEQFF.

This clone was seen a handful of times. The V gene is TRBV30, the J gene TRBJ1-2, with D possibly TRBD1 on 6 matching bases. V lost 4 bases and J lost 2, with 11 bases in between. Looked up from germline, CDR1 is GTSNPN and CDR2 is SVGIG (reference sequence). This CDR3 spans 13 amino acids. As DNA, the CDR3 is TGTGCCTGGACTAACGGACAGAACTATGGCTACACCTTC. This encodes CAWTNGQNYGYTF.

The gene calls are TRBV5-1 and TRBJ1-3, with D maybe TRBD1 (6 bases). The CDR3 is made up of 15 amino acids. Germline loops: CDR1 SGHRS, CDR2 YFSETQ. Trimming left V 4 bases short and J 0 bases short, with 11 bases between. This CDR3 is CASSPTGLSGNTIYF. The DNA for the CDR3 is TGCGCCAGCAGCCCCACAGGGCTCTCTGGAAACACCATATATTTT.

The V call is TRBV6-1, the J call TRBJ2-2; 10 nucleotides align to TRBD1. V lost 3 bases to trimming and J lost 6 bases; unmatched junction nucleotides: 7. The CDR3 runs to 16 residues. Germline V lookup: CDR1 MNHNS, CDR2 SASEGT. This CDR3 reads CASSDPGQGYPGELFF. The CDR3 coding sequence is TGTGCCAGCAGTGACCCGGGACAGGGGTACCCCGGGGAGCTGTTTTTT.

V is TRBV9 and J is TRBJ1-2, with D unresolved. There are 15 residues in the CDR3. The V gene lost 0 bases and the J gene lost 0 bases, with 9 bases spanning the gap. CDR1 SGDLS and CDR2 YYNGEE come from the germline V gene. CDR3 DNA sequence: TGTGCCAGCAGCGTAGTAAGTGTAGCTAACTATGGCTACACCTTC. It yields the protein CASSVVSVANYGYTF. The full variable domain, in which reference TRBV9 and TRBJ1-2 provide the parts outside the CDR3, is DSGVTQTPKHLITATGQRVTLRCSPRSGDLSVYWYQQSLDQGLQFLIQYYNGEERAKGNILERFSAQQFPDLHSELNLSSLELGDSALYFCASSVVSVANYGYTFGSGTRLTVV.

This chain connects TRBV6-4 to TRBJ2-7, with 10 bases aligning to TRBD1. Looked up from germline, CDR1 is MRHNA and CDR2 is SNTAGT. This CDR3 is built from 14 residues. Trimming cost V 4 bases and J 0 bases; bases outside gene matches: 0. The CDR3 sequence: CASSGTGGSYEQYF. In DNA, the CDR3 is TGTGCCAGCAGTGGGACAGGGGGCTCCTACGAGCAGTACTTC.

The chain joins TRBV14 to TRBJ1-2, with 9 bases fitting TRBD1. The CDR3 is 16 residues long. The V gene's germline CDR1 is SGHDN and CDR2 FVKESK. The ends lost 4 bases at V and 4 bases at J; junction bases unmatched: 10. The CDR3 loop reads CASSRNTGGAGYGYTF. The CDR3 DNA reads as TGTGCCAGCAGCCGGAATACAGGGGGCGCAGGCTATGGCTACACCTTC.

The rearrangement joins TRBV10-3 to TRBJ2-1; D might be TRBD2 (5 bases). V was trimmed by 7 bases and J by 10 bases, leaving 14 bases between them. Per the germline V gene, CDR1 is ENHRY and CDR2 is SYGVKD. The CDR3 extends over 12 amino acids. CDR3 sequence: CAINEDFGEQFF. CDR3 DNA: TGTGCCATCAACGAGGACTTTGGGGAGCAGTTCTTC.

This clone was recorded once. The chain couples TRBV6-5 to TRBJ1-1, with no clear D. The V end lost 4 bases, the J end lost 1 base, and 13 bases lay between the germline ends. This CDR3 spans 15 amino acids. Per germline, CDR1 MNHEY and CDR2 SVGAGI. For the CDR3, the DNA is TGTGCCAGCAGTTTGGATCGTCATGAGAACACTGAAGCTTTCTTT. Translated, it gives CASSLDRHENTEAFF.

This chain links TRBV11-2 with TRBJ1-4; D perhaps matches TRBD1 (5 bases). Trimming took off 3 bases at V and 3 bases at J, with 11 bases between the two ends. Germline V gene sequence: CDR1 SGHAT, CDR2 FQNNGV. The CDR3 has 15 amino acids. The CDR3: CASSFGRQPNEKLFF. CDR3 DNA sequence: TGTGCCAGCAGCTTCGGACGACAGCCTAATGAAAAACTGTTTTTT.

The rearrangement links TRBV2 to TRBJ1-1; 11 bases match TRBD1. Germline V CDR1 and CDR2: SNHLY, FYNNEI. Trimming cost V 8 bases and J 6 bases; bases outside gene matches: 11. This CDR3 has 15 amino acids. In DNA form, the CDR3 reads TGTGCCAGCGTTCAATTGGGACAGGGGGGATCTGAAGCTTTCTTT. Its protein product is CASVQLGQGGSEAFF.

The chain joins TRBV9 to TRBJ1-1; D is ambiguous. The CDR3 loop spans 14 amino acids. CDR1 SGDLS and CDR2 YYNGEE come from the germline V gene. Trimming removed 3 bases from V and 1 base from J, with 10 bases in between. The CDR3 spells CASSGTKKNTEAFF. The CDR3 nucleotides read TGTGCCAGCAGCGGAACCAAGAAGAACACTGAAGCTTTCTTT.

The chain employs TRBV9 and TRBJ2-5; TRBD2 agrees at 9 bases. The J segment lost 11 bases and the V segment lost 0 bases, leaving 8 bases of the junction unmatched. Germline CDR1 SGDLS, CDR2 YYNGEE. The CDR3 is 14 amino acids. CDR3 amino acids: CASSVVAGVPPQYF. For the CDR3, the DNA is TGTGCCAGCAGCGTAGTAGCGGGAGTACCTCCACAGTACTTC.

The chain uses TRBV2 and TRBJ1-2; tentatively, D is TRBD1 (5 bases). The V gene lost 8 bases and the J gene lost 4 bases, with 14 bases spanning the gap. This CDR3 has 13 residues. Germline V gene sequence: CDR1 SNHLY, CDR2 FYNNEI. CDR3 sequence reads: CASGDGSPYGYTF. The CDR3 bases are TGTGCCAGCGGGGACGGATCTCCCTATGGCTACACCTTC.

This sequence joins TRBV21-1 and TRBJ2-1. TRBV21-1 is a pseudogene segment. The CDR3 spans 14 residues. The CDR3 region is CASEGSRSYNEQFF. CDR3 nucleotides: TGTGCCAGCGAGGGGTCCCGCTCCTACAATGAGCAGTTCTTC.

V and J are TRBV11-3 and TRBJ2-1; 7 bases agree with TRBD2. Germline V CDR1 and CDR2: SGHNT, YENEEA. The CDR3 has 15 residues. V was pared by 0 bases and J by 10 bases, with 9 bases of the junction left unmatched. CDR3 DNA: TGTGCCAGCAGCTTAGAGGGCCGGGACTACGGCGAGCAGTTCTTC. This sequence encodes CASSLEGRDYGEQFF.

For the CDR3, the DNA is TGTGCCAGCAGTGAAGAGGTGGGCAGGGTCAATGAGCAGTTCTTC. Translated, it gives CASSEEVGRVNEQFF. J is TRBJ2-1 and V is TRBV2; a possible D gene is TRBD1 (5 bases). This CDR3 comprises 15 residues. The V gene's germline CDR1 is SNHLY and CDR2 FYNNEI. Trimming left V 1 base short and J 6 bases short, with 13 bases between.

The gene calls are TRBV5-6 and TRBJ1-1; possibly TRBD1 for D (6 bases). CDR1 is SGHDT and CDR2 is YYEEEE in the germline V gene. The CDR3 extends over 13 amino acids. Trimming shortened V by 5 bases and J by 4 bases, and 12 bases separated the two germline ends. The CDR3 loop reads CASRDAGATEAFF. The DNA of the CDR3 is TGTGCCAGCAGGGACGCAGGGGCCACTGAAGCTTTCTTT.

The CDR3 is CASSLLREGRDEQFF. The CDR3 nucleotides are TGTGCCAGCAGCCTCCTCCGGGAGGGGCGGGATGAGCAGTTCTTC. The rearrangement joins TRBV21-1 to TRBJ2-1; TRBD2, the table's D call, lacks a check against the DNA. TRBV21-1 constitutes a pseudogene. The CDR3 is 15 residues long.

J is TRBJ1-6 and V is TRBV25-1; no clear D. V was pared by 2 bases and J by 8 bases, with 13 bases between. This CDR3 comprises 15 residues. Germline CDR1 is MGHDK and CDR2 is SYGVNS. The CDR3: CASSEEPRSHSPLHF. The CDR3 DNA sequence: TGTGCCAGCAGTGAAGAGCCCCGATCCCATTCACCCCTCCACTTT.